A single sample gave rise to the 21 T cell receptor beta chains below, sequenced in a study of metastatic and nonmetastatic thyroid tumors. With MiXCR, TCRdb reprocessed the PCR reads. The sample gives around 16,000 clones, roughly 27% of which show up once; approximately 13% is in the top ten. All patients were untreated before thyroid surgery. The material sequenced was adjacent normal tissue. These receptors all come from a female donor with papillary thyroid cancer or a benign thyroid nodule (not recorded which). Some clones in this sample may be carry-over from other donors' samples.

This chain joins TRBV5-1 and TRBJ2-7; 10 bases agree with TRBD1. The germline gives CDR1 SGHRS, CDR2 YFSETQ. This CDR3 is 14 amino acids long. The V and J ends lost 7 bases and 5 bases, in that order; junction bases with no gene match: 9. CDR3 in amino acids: CASHRDRGIDEQYF. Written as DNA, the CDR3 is TGCGCCAGCCACCGGGACAGGGGAATCGACGAGCAGTACTTC.

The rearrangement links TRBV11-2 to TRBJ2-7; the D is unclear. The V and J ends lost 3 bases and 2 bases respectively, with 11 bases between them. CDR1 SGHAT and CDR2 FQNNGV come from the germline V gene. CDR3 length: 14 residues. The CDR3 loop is CASSLYLGPYEQYF. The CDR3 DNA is TGTGCCAGCAGCTTGTACCTAGGGCCCTACGAGCAGTACTTC.

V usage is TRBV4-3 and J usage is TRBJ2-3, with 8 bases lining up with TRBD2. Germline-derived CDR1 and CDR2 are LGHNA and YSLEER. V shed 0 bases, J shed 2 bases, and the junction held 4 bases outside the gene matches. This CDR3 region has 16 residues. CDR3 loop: CASSQETSGYTDTQYF. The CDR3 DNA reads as TGCGCCAGCAGCCAAGAAACTAGCGGTTACACAGATACGCAGTATTTT.

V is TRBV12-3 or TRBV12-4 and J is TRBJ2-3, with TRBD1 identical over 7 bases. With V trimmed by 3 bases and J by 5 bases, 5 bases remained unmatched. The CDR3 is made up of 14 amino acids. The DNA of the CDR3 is TGTGCCAGCAGTTTCGTTAGGGGGCGAGATACGCAGTATTTT. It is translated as CASSFVRGRDTQYF.

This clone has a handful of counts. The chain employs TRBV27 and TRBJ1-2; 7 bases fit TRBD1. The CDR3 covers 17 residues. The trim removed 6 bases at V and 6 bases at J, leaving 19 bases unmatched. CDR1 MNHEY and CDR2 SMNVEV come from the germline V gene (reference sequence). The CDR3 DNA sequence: TGTGCCAGCAGGGCGGGCTCTCGACACGGAGGGGGCAATGGCTACACCTTC. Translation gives CASRAGSRHGGGNGYTF.

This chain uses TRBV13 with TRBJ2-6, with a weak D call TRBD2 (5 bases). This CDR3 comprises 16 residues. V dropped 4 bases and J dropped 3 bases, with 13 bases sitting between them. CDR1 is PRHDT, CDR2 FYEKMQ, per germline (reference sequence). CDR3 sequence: CASSYSRSGGANVLTF. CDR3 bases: TGTGCCAGCAGCTATTCTAGGAGCGGTGGGGCCAACGTCCTGACTTTC.

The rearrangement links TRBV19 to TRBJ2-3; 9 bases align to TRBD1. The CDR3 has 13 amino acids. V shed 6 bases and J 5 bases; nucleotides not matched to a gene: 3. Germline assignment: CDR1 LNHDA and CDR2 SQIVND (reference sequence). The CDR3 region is CASRGQGKDTQYF. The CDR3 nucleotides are TGTGCCAGTAGAGGACAGGGGAAAGATACGCAGTATTTT.

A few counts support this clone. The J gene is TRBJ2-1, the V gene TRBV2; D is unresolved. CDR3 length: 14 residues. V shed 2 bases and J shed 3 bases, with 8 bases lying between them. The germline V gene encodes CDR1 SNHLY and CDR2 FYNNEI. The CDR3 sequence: CASSERWVYNEQFF. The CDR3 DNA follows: TGTGCCAGCAGTGAAAGGTGGGTCTACAATGAGCAGTTCTTC.

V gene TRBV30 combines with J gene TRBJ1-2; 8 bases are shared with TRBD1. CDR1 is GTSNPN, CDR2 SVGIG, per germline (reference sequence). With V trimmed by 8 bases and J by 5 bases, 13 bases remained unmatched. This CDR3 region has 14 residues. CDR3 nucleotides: TGTGCCGTCACCGGGACAGGACCTTGGTATGGCTACACCTTC. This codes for CAVTGTGPWYGYTF.

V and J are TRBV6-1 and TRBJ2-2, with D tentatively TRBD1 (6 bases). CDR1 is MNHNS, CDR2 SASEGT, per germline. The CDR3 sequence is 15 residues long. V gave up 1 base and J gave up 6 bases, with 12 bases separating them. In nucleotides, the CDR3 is TGTGCCAGCAGTGAAGTCCAGGGGATGGCCGGGGAGCTGTTTTTT. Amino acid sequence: CASSEVQGMAGELFF.

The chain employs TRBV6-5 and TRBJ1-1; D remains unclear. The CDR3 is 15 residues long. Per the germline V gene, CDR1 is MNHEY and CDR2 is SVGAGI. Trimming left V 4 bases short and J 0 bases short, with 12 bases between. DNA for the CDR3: TGTGCCAGCAGTTCTCTGGACGGAGTGAACACTGAAGCTTTCTTT. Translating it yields CASSSLDGVNTEAFF.

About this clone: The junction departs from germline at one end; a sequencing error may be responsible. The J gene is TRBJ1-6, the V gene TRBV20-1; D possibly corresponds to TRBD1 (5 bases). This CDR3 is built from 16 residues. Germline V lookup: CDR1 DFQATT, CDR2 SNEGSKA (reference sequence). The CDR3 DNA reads TGCAGTGCTGGAGACAGCGGAAGCTCCTATAATTCACCCCTCCACTTT. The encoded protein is CSAGDSGSSYNSPLHF.

CDR3 region: CASSYRGEQYF. CDR3 in DNA: TGTGCCAGCAGTTATAGGGGAGAGCAGTACTTC. This chain joins TRBV6-5 and TRBJ2-7; D may be TRBD1 (5 bases). The CDR3 spans 11 residues. Germline V lookup: CDR1 MNHEY, CDR2 SVGAGI. Trimming took 3 bases from V and 7 from J, leaving 7 bases between them.

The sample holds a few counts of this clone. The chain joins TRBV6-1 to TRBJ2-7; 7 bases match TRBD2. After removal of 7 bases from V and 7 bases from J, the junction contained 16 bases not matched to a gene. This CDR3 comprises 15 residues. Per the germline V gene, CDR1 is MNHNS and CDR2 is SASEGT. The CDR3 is CASILAGLTAGEQYF. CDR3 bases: TGTGCCAGCATCCTCGCGGGACTAACGGCCGGGGAGCAGTACTTC.

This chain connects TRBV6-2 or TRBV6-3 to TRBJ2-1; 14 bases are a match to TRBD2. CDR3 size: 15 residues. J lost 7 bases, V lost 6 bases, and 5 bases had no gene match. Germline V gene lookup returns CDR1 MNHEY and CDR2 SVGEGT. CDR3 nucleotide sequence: TGTGCCAGCAGCGGACTAGCGGGAGGTGGTAATGAGCAGTTCTTC. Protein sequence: CASSGLAGGGNEQFF.

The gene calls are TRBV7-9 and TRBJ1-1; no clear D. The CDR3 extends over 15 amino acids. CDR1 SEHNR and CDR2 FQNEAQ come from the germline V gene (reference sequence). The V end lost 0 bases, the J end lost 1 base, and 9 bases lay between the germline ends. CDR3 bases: TGTGCCAGCAGCTTAGCCGGGTGGCCGAACACTGAAGCTTTCTTT. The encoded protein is CASSLAGWPNTEAFF.

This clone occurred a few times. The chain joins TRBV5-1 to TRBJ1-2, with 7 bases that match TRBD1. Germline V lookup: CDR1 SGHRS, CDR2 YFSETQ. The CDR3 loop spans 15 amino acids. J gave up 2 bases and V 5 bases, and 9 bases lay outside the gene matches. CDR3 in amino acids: CASSFGTEQNYGYTF. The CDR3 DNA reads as TGCGCCAGCAGTTTTGGGACAGAACAAAACTATGGCTACACCTTC.

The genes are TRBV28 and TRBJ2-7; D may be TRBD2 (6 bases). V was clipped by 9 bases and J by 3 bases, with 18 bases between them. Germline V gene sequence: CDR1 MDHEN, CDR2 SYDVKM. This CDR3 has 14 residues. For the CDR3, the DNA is TGTGCCAGTAACGGGGGACGCAGCTACTACGAGCAGTACTTC. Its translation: CASNGGRSYYEQYF.

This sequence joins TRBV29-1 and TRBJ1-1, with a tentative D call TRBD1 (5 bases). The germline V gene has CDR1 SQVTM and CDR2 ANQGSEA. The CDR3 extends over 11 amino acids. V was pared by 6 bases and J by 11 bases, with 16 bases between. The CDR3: CSVGVERRAFF. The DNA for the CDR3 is TGCAGCGTGGGGGTAGAGCGCCGGGCTTTCTTT.

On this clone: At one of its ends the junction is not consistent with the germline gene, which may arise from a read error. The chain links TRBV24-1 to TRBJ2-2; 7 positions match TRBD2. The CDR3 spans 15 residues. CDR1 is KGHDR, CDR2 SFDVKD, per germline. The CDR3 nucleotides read TGTGCCACCAGTGAGACTAGCCCGAATACCGGGGAGCTGTTTTTT. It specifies CATSETSPNTGELFF.

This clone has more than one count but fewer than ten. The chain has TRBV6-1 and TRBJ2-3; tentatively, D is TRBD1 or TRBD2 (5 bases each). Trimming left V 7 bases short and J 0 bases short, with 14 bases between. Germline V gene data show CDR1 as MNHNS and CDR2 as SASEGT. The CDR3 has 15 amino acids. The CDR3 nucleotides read TGTGCCAGCATGGGGCGGGCGTCTAGCACAGATACGCAGTATTTT. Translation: CASMGRASSTDTQYF.